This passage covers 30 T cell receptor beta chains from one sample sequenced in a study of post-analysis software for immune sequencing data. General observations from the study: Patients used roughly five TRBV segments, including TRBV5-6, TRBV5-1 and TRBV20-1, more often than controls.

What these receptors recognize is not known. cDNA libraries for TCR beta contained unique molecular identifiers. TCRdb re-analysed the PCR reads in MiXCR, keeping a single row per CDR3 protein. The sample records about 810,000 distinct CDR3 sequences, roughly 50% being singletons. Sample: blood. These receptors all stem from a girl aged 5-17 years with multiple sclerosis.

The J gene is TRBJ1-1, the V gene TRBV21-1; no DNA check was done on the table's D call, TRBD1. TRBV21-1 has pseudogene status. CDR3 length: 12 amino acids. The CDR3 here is CASSTDDREAFF. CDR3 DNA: TGTGCCAGCAGCACAGACGACAGGGAAGCTTTCTTT.

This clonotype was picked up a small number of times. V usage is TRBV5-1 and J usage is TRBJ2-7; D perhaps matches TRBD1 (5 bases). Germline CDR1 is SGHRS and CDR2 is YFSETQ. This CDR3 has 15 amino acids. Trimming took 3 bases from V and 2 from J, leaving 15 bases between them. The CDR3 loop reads CASSWGREGAYEQYF. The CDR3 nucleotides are TGCGCCAGCAGCTGGGGCAGGGAAGGGGCCTACGAGCAGTACTTC.

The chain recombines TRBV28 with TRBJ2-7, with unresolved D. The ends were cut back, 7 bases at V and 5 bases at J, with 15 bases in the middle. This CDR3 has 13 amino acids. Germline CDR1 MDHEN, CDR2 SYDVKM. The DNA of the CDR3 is TGTGCCAGCACCTATGGCAGTTTTGACGAGCAGTACTTC. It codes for CASTYGSFDEQYF.

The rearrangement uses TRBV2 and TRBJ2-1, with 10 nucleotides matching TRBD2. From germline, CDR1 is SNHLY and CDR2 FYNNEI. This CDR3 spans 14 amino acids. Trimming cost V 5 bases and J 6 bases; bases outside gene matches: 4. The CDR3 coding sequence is TGTGCCAGCAGTAAACTAGCGGGGTTCAATGAGCAGTTCTTC. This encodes CASSKLAGFNEQFF.

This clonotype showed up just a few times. Here the CDR3 reads CSAGDLGKNIQYF. DNA for the CDR3: TGCAGTGCCGGGGACTTAGGCAAAAACATTCAGTACTTC. V usage is TRBV29-1 and J usage is TRBJ2-4; D might be TRBD2 (6 bases). CDR3 length equals 13 residues. CDR1 SQVTM and CDR2 ANQGSEA come from the germline V gene.

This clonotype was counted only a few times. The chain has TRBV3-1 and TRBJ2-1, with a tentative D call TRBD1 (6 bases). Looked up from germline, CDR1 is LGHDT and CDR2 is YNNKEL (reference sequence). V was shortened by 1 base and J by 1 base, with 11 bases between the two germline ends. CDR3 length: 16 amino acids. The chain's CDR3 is CASSQVRGLSYNEQFF. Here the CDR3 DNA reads TGTGCCAGCAGCCAAGTCAGGGGATTGTCCTACAATGAGCAGTTCTTC.

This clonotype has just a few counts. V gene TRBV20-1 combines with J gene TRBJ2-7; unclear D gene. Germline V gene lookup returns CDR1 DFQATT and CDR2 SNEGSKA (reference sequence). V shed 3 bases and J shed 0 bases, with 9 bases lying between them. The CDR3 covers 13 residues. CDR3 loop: CSASRRSSYEQYF. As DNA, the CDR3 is TGCAGTGCTAGCAGGCGGAGCTCCTACGAGCAGTACTTC.

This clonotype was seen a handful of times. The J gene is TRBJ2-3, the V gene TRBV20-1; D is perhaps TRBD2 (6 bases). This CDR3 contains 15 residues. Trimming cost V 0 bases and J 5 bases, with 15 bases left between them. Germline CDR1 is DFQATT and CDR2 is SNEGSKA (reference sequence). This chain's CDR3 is CSARDRWIGGDTQYF. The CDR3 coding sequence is TGCAGTGCTAGAGATCGGTGGATCGGGGGAGATACGCAGTATTTT.

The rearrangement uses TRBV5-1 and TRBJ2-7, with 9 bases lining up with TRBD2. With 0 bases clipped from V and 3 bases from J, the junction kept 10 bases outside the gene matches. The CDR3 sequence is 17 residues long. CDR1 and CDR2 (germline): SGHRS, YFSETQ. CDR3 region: CASSLVASGEGRYEQYF. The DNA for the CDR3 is TGCGCCAGCAGCTTGGTCGCTAGCGGGGAGGGCCGCTACGAGCAGTACTTC.

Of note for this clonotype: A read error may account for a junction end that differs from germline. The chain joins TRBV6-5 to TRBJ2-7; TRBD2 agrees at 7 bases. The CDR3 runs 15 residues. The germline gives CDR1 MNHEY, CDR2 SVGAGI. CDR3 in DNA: TGTGCCAGCAGCCCGACGAGCGGGGTCTCCTACGGGCAGTACTTC. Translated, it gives CASSPTSGVSYGQYF.

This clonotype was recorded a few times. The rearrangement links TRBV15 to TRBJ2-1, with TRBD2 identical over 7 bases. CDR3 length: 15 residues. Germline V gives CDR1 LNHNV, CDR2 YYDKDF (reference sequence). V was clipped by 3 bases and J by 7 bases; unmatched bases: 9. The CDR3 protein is CATSRGGSRSNEQFF. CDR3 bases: TGTGCCACCAGCAGGGGCGGGAGTAGGAGTAATGAGCAGTTCTTC.

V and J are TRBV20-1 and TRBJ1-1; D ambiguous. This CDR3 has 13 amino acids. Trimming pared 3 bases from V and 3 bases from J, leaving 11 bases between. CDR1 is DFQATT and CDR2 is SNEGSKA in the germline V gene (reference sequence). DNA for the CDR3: TGCAGTGCTAGTAAGGGTTTACACACTGAAGCTTTCTTT. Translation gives CSASKGLHTEAFF.

The CDR3 reads CASSSVPGTQMIRHQPQHF. Here the CDR3 DNA reads TGTGCCAGCAGTTCCGTGCCCGGGACGCAAATGATAAGACATCAGCCCCAGCATTTT. The J gene is TRBJ1-5, the V gene TRBV6-5; tentatively, D is TRBD1 (5 bases). Germline V gene lookup returns CDR1 MNHEY and CDR2 SVGAGI. There are 19 residues in the CDR3. Trimming cost V 4 bases and J 5 bases, with 27 bases left between them.

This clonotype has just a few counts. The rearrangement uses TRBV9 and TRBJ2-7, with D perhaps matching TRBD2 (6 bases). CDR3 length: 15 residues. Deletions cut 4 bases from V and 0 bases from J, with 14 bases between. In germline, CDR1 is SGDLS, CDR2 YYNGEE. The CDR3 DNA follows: TGTGCCAGCAGCCTTAATGGAGGGAGCTCCTACGAGCAGTACTTC. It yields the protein CASSLNGGSSYEQYF.

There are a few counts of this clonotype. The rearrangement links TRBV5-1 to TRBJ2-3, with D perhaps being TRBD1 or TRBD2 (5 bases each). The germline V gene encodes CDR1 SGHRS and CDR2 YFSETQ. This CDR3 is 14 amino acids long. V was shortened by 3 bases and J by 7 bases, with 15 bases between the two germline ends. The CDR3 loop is CASSSGTGYYTQYF. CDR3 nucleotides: TGCGCCAGCAGCTCCGGGACGGGATACTATACGCAGTATTTT.

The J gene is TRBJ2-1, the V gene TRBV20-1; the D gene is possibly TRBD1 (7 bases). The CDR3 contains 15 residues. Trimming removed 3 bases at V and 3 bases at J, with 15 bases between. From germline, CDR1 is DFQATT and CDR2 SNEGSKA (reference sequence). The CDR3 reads CSARGGQRIYNEQFF. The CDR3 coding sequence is TGCAGTGCTAGGGGGGGACAGAGAATCTACAATGAGCAGTTCTTC.

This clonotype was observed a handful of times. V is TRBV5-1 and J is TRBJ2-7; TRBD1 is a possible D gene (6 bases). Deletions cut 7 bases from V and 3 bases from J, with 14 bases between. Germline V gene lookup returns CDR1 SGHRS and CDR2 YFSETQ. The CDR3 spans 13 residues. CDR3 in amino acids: CASHPPDSYEQYF. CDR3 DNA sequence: TGCGCCAGCCACCCTCCGGACAGCTACGAGCAGTACTTC.

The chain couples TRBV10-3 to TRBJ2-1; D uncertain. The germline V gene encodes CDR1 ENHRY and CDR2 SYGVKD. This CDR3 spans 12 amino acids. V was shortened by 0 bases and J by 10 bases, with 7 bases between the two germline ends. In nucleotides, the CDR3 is TGTGCCATCAGTGAGTCTATACGGGAGCAGTTCTTC. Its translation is CAISESIREQFF.

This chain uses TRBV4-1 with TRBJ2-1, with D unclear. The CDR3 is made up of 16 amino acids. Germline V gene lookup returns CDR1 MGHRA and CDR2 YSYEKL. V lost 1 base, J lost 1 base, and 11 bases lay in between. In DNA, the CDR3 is TGCGCCAGCAGCCAAGTTATGCGGCGGTCCTACAATGAGCAGTTCTTC. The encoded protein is CASSQVMRRSYNEQFF.

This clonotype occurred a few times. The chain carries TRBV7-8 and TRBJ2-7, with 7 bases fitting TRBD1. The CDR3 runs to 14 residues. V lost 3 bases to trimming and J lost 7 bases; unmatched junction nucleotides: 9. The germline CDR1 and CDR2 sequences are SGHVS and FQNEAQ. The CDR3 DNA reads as TGTGCCAGCAGCTTGGACAGGCAGCTTGTGGAGCAGTACTTC. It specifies CASSLDRQLVEQYF.

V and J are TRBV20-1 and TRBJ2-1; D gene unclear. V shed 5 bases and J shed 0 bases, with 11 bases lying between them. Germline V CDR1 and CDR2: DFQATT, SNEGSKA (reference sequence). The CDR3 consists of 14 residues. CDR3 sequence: CSAPSASSYNEQFF. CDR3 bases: TGCAGTGCTCCCAGCGCTAGCTCCTACAATGAGCAGTTCTTC.

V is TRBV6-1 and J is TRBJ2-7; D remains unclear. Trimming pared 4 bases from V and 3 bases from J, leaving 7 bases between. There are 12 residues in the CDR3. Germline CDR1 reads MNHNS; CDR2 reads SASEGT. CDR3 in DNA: TGTGCCAGCAGTGGTCTCGGCTACGAGCAGTACTTC. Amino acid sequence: CASSGLGYEQYF.

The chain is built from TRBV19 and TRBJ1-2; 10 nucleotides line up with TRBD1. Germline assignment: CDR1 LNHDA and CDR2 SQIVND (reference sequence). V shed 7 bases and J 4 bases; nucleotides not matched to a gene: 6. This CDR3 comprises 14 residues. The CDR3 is CASKPGQGLYGYTF. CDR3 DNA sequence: TGTGCCAGTAAACCGGGACAGGGGCTCTATGGCTACACCTTC. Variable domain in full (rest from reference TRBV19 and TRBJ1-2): DGGITQSPKYLFRKEGQNVTLSCEQNLNHDAMYWYRQDPGQGLRLIYYSQIVNDFQKGDIAEGYSVSREKKESFPLTVTSAQKNPTAFYLCASKPGQGLYGYTFGSGTRLTVV.

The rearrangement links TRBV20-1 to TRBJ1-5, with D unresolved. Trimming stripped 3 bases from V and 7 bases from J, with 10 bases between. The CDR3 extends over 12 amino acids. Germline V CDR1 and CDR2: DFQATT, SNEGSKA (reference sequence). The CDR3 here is CSASRLGQPQHF. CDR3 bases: TGCAGTGCTAGCCGCCTCGGGCAGCCCCAGCATTTT.

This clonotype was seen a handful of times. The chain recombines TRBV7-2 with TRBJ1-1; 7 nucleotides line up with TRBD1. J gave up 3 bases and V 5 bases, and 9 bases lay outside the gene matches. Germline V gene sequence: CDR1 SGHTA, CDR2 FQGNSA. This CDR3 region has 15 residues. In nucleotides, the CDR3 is TGTGCCAGCAGCCCCGGGGACAGACTTCACACTGAAGCTTTCTTT. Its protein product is CASSPGDRLHTEAFF.

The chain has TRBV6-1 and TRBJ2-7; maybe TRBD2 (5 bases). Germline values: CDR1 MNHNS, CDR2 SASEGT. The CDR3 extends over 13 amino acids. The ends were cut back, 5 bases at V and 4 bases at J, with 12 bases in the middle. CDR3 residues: CASSRNREYEQYF. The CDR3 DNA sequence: TGTGCCAGCAGTAGGAATAGGGAGTACGAGCAGTACTTC.

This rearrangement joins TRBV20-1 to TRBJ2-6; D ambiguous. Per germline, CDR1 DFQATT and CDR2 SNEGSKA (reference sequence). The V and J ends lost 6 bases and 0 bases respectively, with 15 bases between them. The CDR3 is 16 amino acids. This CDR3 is CSADGGPASGANVLTF. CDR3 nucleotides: TGCAGTGCCGACGGTGGACCGGCCTCTGGGGCCAACGTCCTGACTTTC.

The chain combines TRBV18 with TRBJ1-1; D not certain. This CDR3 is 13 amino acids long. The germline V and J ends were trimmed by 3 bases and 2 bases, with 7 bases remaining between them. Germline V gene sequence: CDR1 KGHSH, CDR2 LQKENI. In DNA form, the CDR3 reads TGTGCCAGCTCACCTGAGGTAAACACTGAAGCTTTCTTT. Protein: CASSPEVNTEAFF. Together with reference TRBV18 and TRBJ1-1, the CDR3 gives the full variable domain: NAGVMQNPRHLVRRRGQEARLRCSPMKGHSHVYWYRQLPEEGLKFMVYLQKENIIDESGMPKERFSAEFPKEGPSILRIQQVVRGDSAAYFCASSPEVNTEAFFGQGTRLTVV.

The CDR3 DNA sequence: TGTGCCAGCAGCCCCGGACTAGCGGGGGGTCGCTCCTACAATGAGCAGTTCTTC. It specifies CASSPGLAGGRSYNEQFF. This chain uses TRBV7-9 with TRBJ2-1, with 14 positions matching TRBD2. The V gene's germline CDR1 is SEHNR and CDR2 FQNEAQ (reference sequence). The CDR3 loop spans 18 amino acids. V lost 5 bases, J lost 0 bases, and 6 bases stayed unmatched. Full variable domain (missing parts from reference TRBV7-9 and TRBJ2-1): DTGVSQNPRHKITKRGQNVTFRCDPISEHNRLYWYRQTLGQGPEFLTYFQNEAQLEKSRLLSDRFSAERPKGSFSTLEIQRTEQGDSAMYLCASSPGLAGGRSYNEQFFGPGTRLTVL.

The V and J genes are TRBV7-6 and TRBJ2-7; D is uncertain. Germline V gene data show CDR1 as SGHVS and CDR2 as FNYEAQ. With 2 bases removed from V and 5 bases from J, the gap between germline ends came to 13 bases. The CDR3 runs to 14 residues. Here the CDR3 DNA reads TGTGCCAGCAGCTTATCGCTAGGTACGGACGAGCAGTACTTC. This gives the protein CASSLSLGTDEQYF.